Presented here are 25 T cell receptor beta chains from one specimen sequenced in a study of T cell responses to AZD1222 COVID-19 vaccine. Using immunoSEQ multiplex PCR, the repertoire was profiled, and TCRdb retains in-frame clones only, with some absent. The data contain around 50,000 clones, around 84% of them singletons. This sample comprised peripheral blood, obtained on day 0 of AZD1222 vaccination. These receptors came from an adult in good health.

This chain uses TRBV10-2 with TRBJ1-2, with 8 bases lining up with TRBD1. The CDR3 runs 13 residues. Germline V gene lookup returns CDR1 WSHSY and CDR2 SAAADI. Unmatched junction bases numbered 5, after V lost 6 bases and J lost 5 bases. CDR3 DNA sequence: TGCGCCAGCAGCTTACAGGGGGAGTATGGCTACACCTTC. Translation: CASSLQGEYGYTF.

This clone was recorded only once. The chain couples TRBV27 to TRBJ1-2; 10 bases line up with TRBD1. This CDR3 contains 15 residues. CDR1 is MNHEY and CDR2 is SMNVEV in the germline V gene (reference sequence). With 5 bases clipped from V and 6 bases from J, the junction kept 9 bases outside the gene matches. The CDR3 DNA is TGTGCCAGCAGTCAGAGACAGGGGGCGGGTAATGGCTACACCTTC. Translating it yields CASSQRQGAGNGYTF.

This sequence joins TRBV6-5 and TRBJ2-5; 12 nucleotides match TRBD2. The CDR3 contains 16 residues. V dropped 2 bases and J dropped 1; count of bases not matched to a gene: 2. Germline V gene lookup returns CDR1 MNHEY and CDR2 SVGAGI. The CDR3 DNA follows: TGTGCCAGCAGTTACAGGACTAGCGGGACCCAAGAGACCCAGTACTTC. It specifies CASSYRTSGTQETQYF.

The chain employs TRBV9 and TRBJ1-1, with D hard to call. V was trimmed by 3 bases and J by 1 base, leaving 13 bases between them. Germline values: CDR1 SGDLS, CDR2 YYNGEE. The CDR3 extends over 15 amino acids. CDR3 protein: CASSAFLGGNTEAFF. For the CDR3, the DNA is TGTGCCAGCAGCGCTTTCCTGGGCGGGAACACTGAAGCTTTCTTT.

The CDR3 loop reads CASKHRDRSEAFF. As DNA, the CDR3 is TGTGCCAGTAAGCACCGGGACAGGAGTGAAGCTTTCTTT. The rearrangement links TRBV19 to TRBJ1-1; 8 nucleotides line up with TRBD1. Losses at the gene ends were 7 bases for V and 7 bases for J; bases not matched to a gene: 8. CDR3 length equals 13 residues. Germline CDR1 LNHDA, CDR2 SQIVND (reference sequence).

This chain joins TRBV19 and TRBJ1-5, with D possibly matching TRBD1 (5 bases). Germline V gene sequence: CDR1 LNHDA, CDR2 SQIVND (reference sequence). This CDR3 has 12 residues. V lost 1 base, J lost 7 bases, and 5 bases lay in between. The chain's CDR3 is CASSIGGQPQHF. For the CDR3, the DNA is TGTGCCAGTAGTATAGGGGGCCAGCCCCAGCATTTT.

This rearrangement joins TRBV24-1 to TRBJ2-3; 8 bases map to TRBD2. With 5 bases clipped from V and 5 bases from J, the junction kept 11 bases outside the gene matches. Germline values: CDR1 KGHDR, CDR2 SFDVKD. This CDR3 is built from 16 residues. The CDR3 DNA follows: TGTGCCACCAGTGCCTGGACTAGCTCCCGGGTAGATACGCAGTATTTT. It yields the protein CATSAWTSSRVDTQYF.

V and J are TRBV2 and TRBJ1-1; tentative D call: TRBD1 (5 bases). The V gene lost 2 bases and the J gene lost 3 bases, with 7 bases spanning the gap. Germline values: CDR1 SNHLY, CDR2 FYNNEI. The CDR3 consists of 13 residues. The CDR3 DNA sequence: TGTGCCAGCAGTGAAATCAGGGACACTGAAGCTTTCTTT. It translates to CASSEIRDTEAFF. The variable domain in full, completed from reference TRBV2 and TRBJ1-1, reads EPEVTQTPSHQVTQMGQEVILRCVPISNHLYFYWYRQILGQKVEFLVSFYNNEISEKSEIFDDQFSVERPDGSNFTLKIRSTKLEDSAMYFCASSEIRDTEAFFGQGTRLTVV.

This rearrangement joins TRBV2 to TRBJ2-6; D is unresolved. This CDR3 has 14 amino acids. From germline, CDR1 is SNHLY and CDR2 FYNNEI. V was pared by 8 bases and J by 4 bases, with 12 bases between. CDR3 protein: CASHPGGGANVLTF. The CDR3 DNA is TGTGCCAGCCACCCGGGTGGGGGGGCCAACGTCCTGACTTTC.

The chain links TRBV1 to TRBJ2-1; the table gives TRBD2 as D, unverified against the DNA. TRBV1 is a pseudogene segment. There are 17 residues in the CDR3. The CDR3 reads CTSSHRLISGIANEQFF. The CDR3 DNA reads TGCACCAGCAGCCACCGCCTAATTAGCGGGATAGCGAATGAGCAGTTCTTC.

The rearrangement uses TRBV4-3 and TRBJ2-3; 9 bases fit TRBD1. The CDR3 is made up of 19 amino acids. The J segment lost 0 bases and the V segment lost 0 bases, leaving 10 bases of the junction unmatched. CDR1 is LGHNA and CDR2 is YSLEER in the germline V gene. CDR3 coding DNA: TGCGCCAGCAGCCAAGATATAGACAGGGGGGATTCTAGCACAGATACGCAGTATTTT. This codes for CASSQDIDRGDSSTDTQYF.

The chain couples TRBV19 to TRBJ2-7, with D possibly matching TRBD1 (7 bases). CDR1 LNHDA and CDR2 SQIVND come from the germline V gene (reference sequence). The CDR3 length is 15 residues. V was clipped by 3 bases and J by 2 bases, with 14 bases between them. The CDR3 here is CASSIRGTAPYEQYF. CDR3 nucleotide sequence: TGTGCCAGTAGTATCCGGGGGACAGCCCCCTACGAGCAGTACTTC.

V is TRBV7-8 and J is TRBJ1-6; D gene unclear. The germline gives CDR1 SGHVS, CDR2 FQNEAQ. Trimming took off 4 bases at V and 7 bases at J, with 8 bases between the two ends. The CDR3 sequence is 13 residues long. Here the CDR3 reads CASSSTTNSPLHF. The CDR3 DNA sequence: TGTGCCAGCAGCTCCACTACAAATTCACCCCTCCACTTT.

This chain links TRBV28 with TRBJ1-4; D unresolved. The CDR3 length is 13 residues. Trimming took 7 bases from V and 1 from J, leaving 7 bases between them. Germline CDR1 MDHEN, CDR2 SYDVKM. CDR3 sequence (DNA): TGTGCCAGCAAGGAGGGAACTAATGAAAAACTGTTTTTT. This translates into CASKEGTNEKLFF.

The chain combines TRBV10-2 with TRBJ2-3; no definite D call. The CDR3 is 11 amino acids. V dropped 8 bases and J dropped 7 bases, with 10 bases sitting between them. Per germline, CDR1 WSHSY and CDR2 SAAADI. The CDR3 is CASESRYTQYF. The CDR3 nucleotides are TGCGCCAGCGAAAGCCGTTATACGCAGTATTTT.

The chain links TRBV7-2 to TRBJ1-3, with 7 bases aligning to TRBD1. Germline V gives CDR1 SGHTA, CDR2 FQGNSA. The CDR3 is made up of 16 amino acids. Trimming took 6 bases from V and 0 from J; bases not matched to a gene: 8. The CDR3 DNA reads TGTGCCAGCAGACGGGTTAACAGGGGCTCTGGAAACACCATATATTTT. Its protein is CASRRVNRGSGNTIYF.

This clone came up once. V usage is TRBV19 and J usage is TRBJ1-1, with D possibly being TRBD1 (6 bases). Germline assignment: CDR1 LNHDA and CDR2 SQIVND (reference sequence). Trimming cost V 5 bases and J 1 base, with 14 bases left between them. This CDR3 has 15 amino acids. CDR3 nucleotide sequence: TGTGCCAGTAGTCCCCGACAGGCCCGGAACACTGAAGCTTTCTTT. Its translation is CASSPRQARNTEAFF.

The rearrangement uses TRBV6-5 and TRBJ1-3; D remains ambiguous. The V end was cut by 6 bases, the J end by 0 bases, with 12 bases between. Germline lookup yields CDR1 MNHEY and CDR2 SVGAGI. This CDR3 spans 15 amino acids. CDR3 protein: CASRPDGGSGNTIYF. The CDR3 nucleotides read TGTGCCAGCAGACCCGACGGAGGCTCTGGAAACACCATATATTTT.

This sequence joins TRBV5-1 and TRBJ2-5, with D perhaps matching TRBD1 or TRBD2 (5 bases each). Germline V gene lookup returns CDR1 SGHRS and CDR2 YFSETQ. V dropped 1 base and J dropped 2 bases, with 18 bases sitting between them. The CDR3 sequence is 17 residues long. Written as DNA, the CDR3 is TGCGCCAGCAGCTTGTTTCCGGGGACGGAGAATCAAGAGACCCAGTACTTC. Protein sequence: CASSLFPGTENQETQYF.

This chain joins TRBV6-2 or TRBV6-3 and TRBJ2-3; D unresolved. The length of the CDR3 is 16 residues. The V end was cut by 2 bases, the J end by 4 bases, with 16 bases between. Germline CDR1 is MNHEY and CDR2 is SVGEGT. This CDR3 reads CASSYGKGPGADTQYF. The CDR3 nucleotides are TGTGCCAGCAGTTACGGAAAGGGCCCAGGCGCAGATACGCAGTATTTT.

This clone appeared a single time. This chain links TRBV5-1 with TRBJ1-2; TRBD1 might be the D (6 bases). The CDR3 loop spans 14 amino acids. Trimming removed 7 bases from V and 2 bases from J, with 15 bases in between. Germline CDR1 and CDR2: SGHRS and YFSETQ. Written as DNA, the CDR3 is TGCGCCAGCGCCGCCACAGGGTTAAACTATGGCTACACCTTC. Translated, it gives CASAATGLNYGYTF.

The CDR3 reads CATSDSGTTYSYNEQFF. DNA for the CDR3: TGTGCCACCAGTGATTCCGGGACAACTTACTCCTACAATGAGCAGTTCTTC. This chain uses TRBV24-1 with TRBJ2-1; a weak D match, TRBD1 (6 bases). V lost 2 bases to trimming and J lost 0 bases, with 13 bases between them. The germline CDR1 and CDR2 sequences are KGHDR and SFDVKD. This CDR3 region has 17 residues.

J is TRBJ2-5 and V is TRBV19, with D maybe TRBD1 (6 bases). Trimming left V 3 bases short and J 5 bases short, with 10 bases between. This CDR3 is 13 amino acids long. The germline V gene encodes CDR1 LNHDA and CDR2 SQIVND (reference sequence). The CDR3 spells CASSIGTWETQYF. The CDR3 nucleotides read TGTGCCAGTAGTATTGGGACATGGGAGACCCAGTACTTC.

The V gene is TRBV19, the J gene TRBJ1-6; D is unclear. The CDR3 has 14 residues. V was cut by 3 bases and J by 11 bases, with 14 bases left in between. Germline CDR1 reads LNHDA; CDR2 reads SQIVND (reference sequence). The CDR3 reads CASSILRQKPPLHF. The CDR3 DNA reads as TGTGCCAGTAGTATTCTGCGGCAGAAGCCACCCCTCCACTTT.

This rearrangement joins TRBV27 to TRBJ2-7; D unclear. This CDR3 has 13 amino acids. CDR1 MNHEY and CDR2 SMNVEV come from the germline V gene (reference sequence). The V and J ends lost 3 bases and 2 bases respectively, with 8 bases between them. CDR3 nucleotides: TGTGCCAGCAGTTTCTCCGGTCCCTACGAGCAGTACTTC. This translates into CASSFSGPYEQYF.